This record covers a single T cell receptor (beta chain). Repertoires were generated with immunoSEQ multiplex PCR, while TCRdb's copy carries only in-frame clones and drops some. Of under 25,000 clones detected, more than 75% appear once; the ten largest clones hold less than 65%. The sample belongs to a study of graft-versus-host responses after intestinal transplantation. The wider study: All recipients were given anti-thymocyte globulin induction, and tacrolimus and steroids were then administered for three to four years.

The V end lost 3 bases, the J end lost 5 bases, and 8 bases lay between the germline ends. There are 12 residues in the CDR3. The germline CDR1 and CDR2 sequences are MNHEY and SMNVEV (reference sequence). This sample comprised bone marrow, obtained about 130 days after transplant. This clonotype was sampled from a human patient who received an intestinal transplant, so some T cells may come from the graft donor. V and J are TRBV27 and TRBJ2-7; tentatively, D is TRBD1 (6 bases). For the CDR3, the DNA is TGTGCCAGCAGTTTTGGGGGCGACGAGCAGTACTTC. This translates into CASSFGGDEQYF.